This T cell receptor beta chain was sequenced during a study of vaccination and CD4 T cells after COVID-19. Cultured CD4+ T-cell DNA underwent Oncomine TCR Beta short-read sequencing. MiXCR was run by TCRdb on the PCR reads, yielding one entry per CDR3 protein. This sample carries some 16,000 distinct CDR3 sequences, around 56% of them seen once, and the ten largest clones take roughly 13%. This CDR3 contains 12 residues. The V gene lost 6 bases and the J gene lost 2 bases, with 4 bases spanning the gap. CDR1 and CDR2 from the germline V gene are MGHDK and SYGVNS. On this clonotype itself: Antigen: not known.

Treatment meaning: 10-day PBMC culture with coronavirus spike peptide pools or control peptides (ViraFEST assay). The sequence was collected from a human donor who had recovered from COVID-19. This chain uses TRBV25-1 with TRBJ2-2; no clear D. Sequences were obtained from CD4+ T cells from blood, cultured in vitro. In nucleotides, the CDR3 is TGTGCCAGCAGGCTAAACACCGGGGAGCTGTTTTTT. It is translated as CASRLNTGELFF.